This T cell receptor beta chain was sequenced during a study of OX40 agonist ivuxolimab in advanced cancers. The repertoire was sequenced with immunoSEQ multiplex PCR; TCRdb's copy has only in-frame clones and lacks some. The sample holds 42,000 or so clones, more than 70% seen once. CDR1 and CDR2 from the germline V gene are SQVTM and ANQGSEA. The CDR3 length is 16 residues. The junction had 10 bases not matched to a gene; V was cut back by 2 bases and J by 4 bases. Sample: CD4+ or CD8+ T cells sorted from blood, taken in a trial of the OX40 agonist ivuxolimab. The chain combines TRBV29-1 with TRBJ2-5; 10 nucleotides align to TRBD2. This TCR derives from an adult with an advanced solid tumor such as melanoma, head and neck, liver or kidney cancer. CDR3 nucleotides: TGCAGCGTTGAATTACGAGCGGGGGGGCGGGCAGAGACCCAGTACTTC. Its protein is CSVELRAGGRAETQYF.